Listed below are T cell receptor beta chains from one sample, sequenced in a study of T cell repertoires in cytomegalovirus infection. MiXCR was run by TCRdb on the reads, yielding one entry per CDR3 protein. The sample contains about 300,000 distinct CDR3 sequences, roughly a tenth of which appear only once. Specimen: PBMCs. The receptors here all came from a human donor in good health (CMV status not recorded). Some clones in this sample may be carry-over from other donors' samples. Each CDR3 is given with its conserved first and last residue. The D gene is left open where the match is weak. Some rows have no size entry. The others give once, few or many, or a class for an expanded clone.

cdr3_aa cdr3_nt v_call d_call clone_size j_call
CASSFDRVSPEAFF TGTGCCAGCAGCTTCGACAGGGTTTCCCCCGAAGCTTTCTTT TRBV7-8 TRBD1 many TRBJ1-1
CASSSPLLAGASYEQYF TGTGCCAGCAGTTCTCCGCTGCTAGCGGGGGCATCCTACGAGCAGTACTTC TRBV28 TRBD2 many TRBJ2-7
CASRPDRGSSEQYF TGTGCCAGCAGGCCTGACAGAGGGAGCAGCGAGCAGTACTTC TRBV12-3/TRBV12-4 . many TRBJ2-7
CASSHSIQGYTF TGTGCCAGCAGCCACTCCATCCAGGGCTACACCTTC TRBV3-1 . many TRBJ1-2
CASSPGTDSPLHF TGTGCCAGCAGCCCCGGGACAGATTCACCCCTCCACTTT TRBV7-6 TRBD1 many TRBJ1-6
CSANEAYGYTF TGCAGTGCTAATGAGGCCTATGGCTACACCTTC TRBV20-1 . . TRBJ1-2
CSVSVGQSRTDTQYF TGCAGTGTCTCGGTGGGGCAGTCCCGCACAGATACGCAGTATTTT TRBV20-1 . . TRBJ2-3
CASSYGQGVGVAEAFF TGTGCCAGCAGTTATGGGCAGGGTGTCGGAGTGGCTGAAGCTTTCTTT TRBV6-2/TRBV6-3 . many TRBJ1-1
CASSQDMGAGANVLTF TGTGCCAGCAGCCAAGATATGGGGGCCGGGGCCAACGTCCTGACTTTC TRBV3-1 . few TRBJ2-6
CAGNRGLTNEQYF TGTGCCGGCAACAGGGGGCTGACCAACGAGCAGTACTTC TRBV19 TRBD1 once TRBJ2-7
CASSQGAARSNEQFF TGTGCCAGCTCGCAGGGGGCGGCTAGGAGCAATGAGCAGTTCTTC TRBV18 TRBD1 many TRBJ2-1
CSARDRAGADTEAFF TGCAGTGCTAGAGATCGGGCAGGGGCCGACACTGAAGCTTTCTTT TRBV20-1 . many TRBJ1-1
CASSPGKRGGDEKLFF TGTGCCAGCAGCCCGGGGAAGAGGGGAGGGGATGAAAAACTGTTTTTT TRBV11-3 . many TRBJ1-4
CSARGQGDQPQHF TGCAGTGCTAGAGGACAGGGGGATCAGCCCCAGCATTTT TRBV20-1 TRBD1 many TRBJ1-5
CSASGRGPGTEAFF TGCAGTGCTAGTGGAAGGGGGCCCGGCACTGAAGCTTTCTTT TRBV20-1 TRBD1 . TRBJ1-1
CASSFYVGTQYF TGTGCCAGCAGCTTTTACGTCGGTACCCAGTACTTC TRBV7-2 . many TRBJ2-5
CASSFLGQGNEAFF TGCGCCAGCAGCTTTTTGGGACAGGGGAATGAAGCTTTCTTT TRBV5-1 TRBD1 many TRBJ1-1
CASKYQTGTSNTGELFF TGCGCCAGCAAATACCAGACCGGGACGTCGAACACCGGGGAGCTGTTTTTT TRBV5-1 . few TRBJ2-2
CSARPLRRAYNEQFF TGCAGTGCTAGACCGTTGCGCCGGGCCTACAATGAGCAGTTCTTC TRBV20-1 . . TRBJ2-1
CASSLSGADQPQHF TGCGCCAGCAGCTTGTCAGGGGCGGATCAGCCCCAGCATTTT TRBV5-1 . many TRBJ1-5
CSARRGQGFNSPLHF TGCAGTGCTAGACGGGGACAGGGCTTTAATTCACCCCTCCACTTT TRBV20-1 TRBD1 few TRBJ1-6
CASSFFAFF TGTGCCAGCAGCTTTTTCGCTTTCTTT TRBV7-2 . many TRBJ1-1
CASSFRTSGNEQFF TGTGCCAGCAGCTTTCGGACTAGCGGCAATGAGCAGTTCTTC TRBV7-9 TRBD2 many TRBJ2-1
CSALTIRDPGRSGNTIYF TGCAGCGCCTTGACTATCCGGGACCCAGGACGCTCTGGAAACACCATATATTTT TRBV29-1 . many TRBJ1-3
CASSPTGALNTEAFF TGTGCCAGCAGTCCAACGGGGGCCCTGAACACTGAAGCTTTCTTT TRBV5-4 . many TRBJ1-1
CSARIPSSYEQYF TGCAGTGCTAGAATCCCGTCCTCCTACGAGCAGTACTTC TRBV20-1 . few TRBJ2-7
CASSQWAGELFF TGTGCCAGCAGTCAATGGGCCGGGGAGCTGTTTTTT TRBV28 . many TRBJ2-2
CASSGSTGLTFF TGTGCCAGCAGTGGGTCGACAGGGTTGACTTTCTTT TRBV25-1 TRBD1 once TRBJ1-1
CSANRKETQYF TGCAGTGCTAACAGGAAAGAGACCCAGTACTTC TRBV20-1 . many TRBJ2-5
CASRTLGHRSETQYF TGTGCCAGCAGAACCTTGGGACATCGCTCCGAGACCCAGTACTTC TRBV6-1 . many TRBJ2-5
CSASRTGGADTQYF TGCAGTGCTAGTCGGACAGGGGGCGCAGATACGCAGTATTTT TRBV20-1 TRBD1 few TRBJ2-3